This TCR beta chain was identified in a study of shared clonotypes between healthy human individuals. Across the study: CD4 naive and CD4 memory each took three plates per donor, while CD8 naive took two and CD8 memory one.

Produced via immunoSEQ multiplex PCR; TCRdb's table is partial and in-frame only. Here the sample spans about 520,000 clones, roughly 95% being singletons. Trimming cost V 4 bases and J 8 bases, with 12 bases left between them. Germline lookup yields CDR1 KGHSH and CDR2 LQKENI. The CDR3 is made up of 14 amino acids. Material for sequencing was naive CD4+ T cells sorted from blood. The sample's subset: CD45RA+ positively selected. This chain connects TRBV18 to TRBJ1-6; tentative D call: TRBD1 (6 bases). The clonotype comes from a woman aged 30 to 39 in good health. CDR3 sequence reads: CASSLRGGDSPLHF. In DNA form, the CDR3 reads TGTGCCAGCTCACTCAGGGGCGGGGATTCACCCCTCCACTTT. The whole variable domain, remainder taken from reference TRBV18 and TRBJ1-6, is NAGVMQNPRHLVRRRGQEARLRCSPMKGHSHVYWYRQLPEEGLKFMVYLQKENIIDESGMPKERFSAEFPKEGPSILRIQQVVRGDSAAYFCASSLRGGDSPLHFGNGTRLTVT.